Presented here are 5 T cell receptor beta chains from one specimen sequenced in a study of control samples from healthy donors and cancer patients. Libraries were prepared by immunoSEQ multiplex PCR; TCRdb keeps only in-frame clonotypes and omits some of them. Here the sample spans about 190,000 clones, roughly nine tenths being singletons. The specimen sequenced was blood. These receptors originate from a man aged 25-45 years in good health.

The V gene is TRBV28, the J gene TRBJ2-7, with a tentative D call TRBD2 (5 bases). The CDR3 is 15 amino acids. The germline V gene encodes CDR1 MDHEN and CDR2 SYDVKM. V shed 2 bases and J shed 0 bases, with 11 bases lying between them. This chain's CDR3 is CASSLAGDTSYEQYF. The CDR3 coding sequence is TGTGCCAGCAGTTTAGCGGGCGACACCTCCTACGAGCAGTACTTC.

The V call is TRBV11-2, the J call TRBJ1-2, with D perhaps TRBD1 (6 bases). Germline V lookup: CDR1 SGHAT, CDR2 FQNNGV. The CDR3 extends over 17 amino acids. The ends were cut back, 2 bases at V and 3 bases at J, with 19 bases in the middle. The CDR3 sequence is CASSLHSGSGVDYGYTF. CDR3 DNA: TGTGCCAGCAGCTTACATTCGGGTTCAGGGGTAGACTATGGCTACACCTTC.

The V call is TRBV18, the J call TRBJ1-6, with D perhaps TRBD1 (6 bases). Germline CDR1 reads KGHSH; CDR2 reads LQKENI. This CDR3 spans 15 amino acids. Trimming removed 8 bases at V and 7 bases at J, with 18 bases between. Here the CDR3 DNA reads TGTGCCAGCCACCGCCAGGGACAATTAAATTCACCCCTCCACTTT. It is translated as CASHRQGQLNSPLHF. Drawing the rest from reference TRBV18 and TRBJ1-6, the complete variable domain is NAGVMQNPRHLVRRRGQEARLRCSPMKGHSHVYWYRQLPEEGLKFMVYLQKENIIDESGMPKERFSAEFPKEGPSILRIQQVVRGDSAAYFCASHRQGQLNSPLHFGNGTRLTVT.

This clone has a single count. The chain couples TRBV5-1 to TRBJ2-6; a possible D gene is TRBD2 (5 bases). The V gene's germline CDR1 is SGHRS and CDR2 YFSETQ. The V gene lost 4 bases and the J gene lost 3 bases, with 11 bases spanning the gap. The CDR3 contains 15 residues. In DNA, the CDR3 is TGCGCCAGCAGCCCCGCCGGGGTTGGGGCCAACGTCCTGACTTTC. Translation: CASSPAGVGANVLTF.

Worth noting for this clone: Germline is not matched at one junction end, which may reflect a read error. The chain combines TRBV11-2 with TRBJ1-3; D unclear. This CDR3 is built from 13 residues. The germline V gene encodes CDR1 SGHAT and CDR2 FQNNGV. This chain's CDR3 is CASSLGPGNTIYF. CDR3 DNA: TGTGCCAGCAGCTTAGGTCCTGGGAACACCATATATTTT.